This T cell receptor (beta chain) was captured in a study of blood T cell repertoires in COVID-19. Profiled with immunoSEQ multiplex PCR; TCRdb holds only in-frame clones, not every one. The table has under 85,000 clones, roughly 87% seen once. CDR1 is KGHSH and CDR2 is LQKENI in the germline V gene. The CDR3 has 14 residues. J lost 1 base, V lost 3 bases, and 2 bases had no gene match. The chain uses TRBV18 and TRBJ2-7, with 8 nucleotides matching TRBD1. The TCR sequence derives from a man older than 75 with acute or convalescent COVID-19. Sequenced: peripheral blood. CDR3 in DNA: TGTGCCAGCTCACCGGGACAGGTTTCCTACGAGCAGTACTTC. It is translated as CASSPGQVSYEQYF.